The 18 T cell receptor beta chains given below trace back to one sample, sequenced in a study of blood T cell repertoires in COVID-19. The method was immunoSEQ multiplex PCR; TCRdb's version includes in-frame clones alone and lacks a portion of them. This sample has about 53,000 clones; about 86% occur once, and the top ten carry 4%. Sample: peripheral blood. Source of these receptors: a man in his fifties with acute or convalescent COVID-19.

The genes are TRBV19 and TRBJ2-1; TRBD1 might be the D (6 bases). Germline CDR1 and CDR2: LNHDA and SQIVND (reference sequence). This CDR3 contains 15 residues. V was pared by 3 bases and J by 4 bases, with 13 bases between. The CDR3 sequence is CASSIGSQGYNEQFF. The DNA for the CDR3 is TGTGCCAGTAGTATTGGAAGTCAGGGGTACAATGAGCAGTTCTTC.

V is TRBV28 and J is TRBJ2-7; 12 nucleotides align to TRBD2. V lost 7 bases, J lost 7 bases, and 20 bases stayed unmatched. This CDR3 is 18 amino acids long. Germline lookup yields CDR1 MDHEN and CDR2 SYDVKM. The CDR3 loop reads CASTTPLTSGGTLGEQYF. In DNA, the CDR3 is TGTGCCAGCACCACCCCCCTGACTAGCGGGGGAACCTTGGGGGAGCAGTACTTC. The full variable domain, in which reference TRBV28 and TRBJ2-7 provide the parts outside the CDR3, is DVKVTQSSRYLVKRTGEKVFLECVQDMDHENMFWYRQDPGLGLRLIYFSYDVKMKEKGDIPEGYSVSREKKERFSLILESASTNQTSMYLCASTTPLTSGGTLGEQYFGPGTRLTVT.

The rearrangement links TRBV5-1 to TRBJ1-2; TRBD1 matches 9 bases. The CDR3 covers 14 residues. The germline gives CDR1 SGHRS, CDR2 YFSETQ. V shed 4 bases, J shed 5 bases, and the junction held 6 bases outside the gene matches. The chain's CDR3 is CASSQGGQGYGYTF. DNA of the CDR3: TGCGCCAGCAGCCAGGGGGGACAGGGATATGGCTACACCTTC.

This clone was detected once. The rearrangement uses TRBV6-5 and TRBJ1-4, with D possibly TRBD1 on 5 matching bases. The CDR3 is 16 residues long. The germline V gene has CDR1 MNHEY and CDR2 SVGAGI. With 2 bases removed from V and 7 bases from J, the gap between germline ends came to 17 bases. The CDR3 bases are TGTGCCAGCAGTTACGGCCCTTGGGCCGGGGGTGAAAAACTGTTTTTT. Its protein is CASSYGPWAGGEKLFF.

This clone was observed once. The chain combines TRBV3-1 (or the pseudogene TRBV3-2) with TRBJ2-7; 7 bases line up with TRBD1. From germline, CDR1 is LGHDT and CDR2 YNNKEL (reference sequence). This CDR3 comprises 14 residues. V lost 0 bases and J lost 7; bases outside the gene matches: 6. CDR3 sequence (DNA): TGTGCCAGCAGCCAAGAACAGGGGTTAGGGGAGCAGTACTTC. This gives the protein CASSQEQGLGEQYF.

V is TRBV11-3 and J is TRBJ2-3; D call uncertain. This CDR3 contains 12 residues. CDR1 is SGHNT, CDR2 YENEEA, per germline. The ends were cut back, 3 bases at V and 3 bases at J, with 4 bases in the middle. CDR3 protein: CASSFRTDTQYF. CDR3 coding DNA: TGTGCCAGCAGCTTCAGGACAGATACGCAGTATTTT.

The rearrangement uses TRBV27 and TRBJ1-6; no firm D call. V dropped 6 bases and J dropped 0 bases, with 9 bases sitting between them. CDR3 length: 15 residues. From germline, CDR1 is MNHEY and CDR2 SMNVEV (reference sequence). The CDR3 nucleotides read TGTGCCAGCAGATACTTTAGCTCCTATAATTCACCCCTCCACTTT. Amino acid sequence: CASRYFSSYNSPLHF.

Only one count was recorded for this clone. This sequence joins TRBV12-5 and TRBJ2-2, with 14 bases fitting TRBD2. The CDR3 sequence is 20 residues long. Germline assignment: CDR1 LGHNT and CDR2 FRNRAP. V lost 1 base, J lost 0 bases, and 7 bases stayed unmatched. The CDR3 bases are TGTGCTAGTGGTTTGGCACCGGGACTAGCGGGGGCCGCGAACACCGGGGAGCTGTTTTTT. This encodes CASGLAPGLAGAANTGELFF.

CDR3 in amino acids: CASSLGQGREQYF. In DNA, the CDR3 is TGCGCCAGCAGCTTAGGACAGGGCAGGGAGCAGTACTTC. J is TRBJ2-7 and V is TRBV5-1, with 8 bases lining up with TRBD1. Germline V gene data show CDR1 as SGHRS and CDR2 as YFSETQ. The CDR3 consists of 13 residues. The junction had 5 bases not matched to a gene; V was cut back by 2 bases and J by 7 bases. Drawing the rest from reference TRBV5-1 and TRBJ2-7, the complete variable domain is KAGVTQTPRYLIKTRGQQVTLSCSPISGHRSVSWYQQTPGQGLQFLFEYFSETQRNKGNFPGRFSGRQFSNSRSEMNVSTLELGDSALYLCASSLGQGREQYFGPGTRLTVT.

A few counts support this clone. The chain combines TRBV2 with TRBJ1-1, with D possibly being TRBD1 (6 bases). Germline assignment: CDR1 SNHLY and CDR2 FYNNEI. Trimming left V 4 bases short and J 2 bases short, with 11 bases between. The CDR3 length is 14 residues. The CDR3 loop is CASSVRTVNTEAFF. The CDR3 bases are TGTGCCAGCAGTGTCAGGACAGTCAACACTGAAGCTTTCTTT.

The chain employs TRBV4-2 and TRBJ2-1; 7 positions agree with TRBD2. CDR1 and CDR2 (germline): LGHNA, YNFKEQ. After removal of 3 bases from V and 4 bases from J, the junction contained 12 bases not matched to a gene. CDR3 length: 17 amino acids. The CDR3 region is CASSQGLGAGVYNEQFF. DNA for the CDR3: TGTGCCAGCAGCCAGGGGCTTGGGGCGGGGGTTTACAATGAGCAGTTCTTC.

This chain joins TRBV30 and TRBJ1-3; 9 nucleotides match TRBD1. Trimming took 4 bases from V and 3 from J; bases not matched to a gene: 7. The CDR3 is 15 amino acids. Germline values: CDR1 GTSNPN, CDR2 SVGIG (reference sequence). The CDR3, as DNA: TGTGCCTGGAACCCCGGGACAGGGTTTGGAAACACCATATATTTT. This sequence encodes CAWNPGTGFGNTIYF.

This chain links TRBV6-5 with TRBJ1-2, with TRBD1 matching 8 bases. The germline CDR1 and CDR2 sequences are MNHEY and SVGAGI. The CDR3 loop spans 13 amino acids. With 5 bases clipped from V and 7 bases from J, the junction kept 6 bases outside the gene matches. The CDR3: CASSIGQGFGYTF. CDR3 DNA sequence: TGTGCCAGCAGTATAGGACAGGGCTTTGGCTACACCTTC.

The CDR3 DNA reads as TGTGCCAGCAGCGTAGCTCCAAGACAGGGGGCCTATGGCTACACCTTC. Protein: CASSVAPRQGAYGYTF. J is TRBJ1-2 and V is TRBV9, with 10 bases aligning to TRBD1. Germline loops: CDR1 SGDLS, CDR2 YYNGEE. The trim removed 0 bases at V and 4 bases at J, leaving 6 bases unmatched. The CDR3 loop spans 16 amino acids.

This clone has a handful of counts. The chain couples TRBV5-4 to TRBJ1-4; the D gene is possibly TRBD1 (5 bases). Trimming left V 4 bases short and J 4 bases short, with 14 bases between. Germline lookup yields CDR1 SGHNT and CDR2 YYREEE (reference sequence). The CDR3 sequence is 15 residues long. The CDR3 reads CASSDTGPSNEKLFF. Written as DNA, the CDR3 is TGTGCCAGCAGCGACACAGGTCCAAGTAATGAAAAACTGTTTTTT.

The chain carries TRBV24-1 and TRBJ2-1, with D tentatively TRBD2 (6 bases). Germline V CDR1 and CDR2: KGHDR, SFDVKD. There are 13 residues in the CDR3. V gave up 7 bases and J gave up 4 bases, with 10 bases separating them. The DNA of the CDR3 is TGTGCCACCAGCCGGGAGAGTTACAATGAGCAGTTCTTC. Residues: CATSRESYNEQFF.

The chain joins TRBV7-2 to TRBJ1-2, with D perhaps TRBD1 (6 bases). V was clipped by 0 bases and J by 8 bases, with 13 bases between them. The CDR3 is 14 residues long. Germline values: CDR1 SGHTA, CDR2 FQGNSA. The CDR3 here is CASSLAGGRKGYTF. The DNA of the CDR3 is TGTGCCAGCAGCTTAGCGGGGGGGCGTAAGGGCTACACCTTC.

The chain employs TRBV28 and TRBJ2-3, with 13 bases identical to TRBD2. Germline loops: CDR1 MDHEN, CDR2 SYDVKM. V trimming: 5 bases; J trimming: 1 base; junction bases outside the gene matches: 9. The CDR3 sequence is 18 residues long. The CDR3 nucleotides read TGTGCCAGCAGTGCCGGGACTAGCGGGAACGCCGGCACAGATACGCAGTATTTT. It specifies CASSAGTSGNAGTDTQYF.